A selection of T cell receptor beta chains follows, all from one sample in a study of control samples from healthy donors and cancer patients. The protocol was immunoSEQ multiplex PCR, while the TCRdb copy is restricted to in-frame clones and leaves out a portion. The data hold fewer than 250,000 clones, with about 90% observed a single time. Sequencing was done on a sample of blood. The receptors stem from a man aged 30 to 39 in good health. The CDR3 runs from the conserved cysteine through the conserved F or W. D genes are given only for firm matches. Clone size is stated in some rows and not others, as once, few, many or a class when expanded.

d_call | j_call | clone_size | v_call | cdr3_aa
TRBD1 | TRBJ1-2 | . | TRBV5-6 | CASSLGQGASYGYTF
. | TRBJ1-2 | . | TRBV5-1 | CASSPNPHSAGYGYTF
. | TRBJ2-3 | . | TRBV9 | CASSMGTTSTDTQYF
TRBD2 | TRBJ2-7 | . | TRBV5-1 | CASSLASNLIDGGNPEQYF
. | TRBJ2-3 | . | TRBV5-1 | CASSLGREPDTQYF
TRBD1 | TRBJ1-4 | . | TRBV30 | CAWSTGTGAEKLFF
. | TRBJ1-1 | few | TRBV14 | CASSQDRALPERSEAFF
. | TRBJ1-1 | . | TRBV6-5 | CASVTRVMNTEAFF
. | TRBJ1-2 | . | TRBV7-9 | CASSLPTASVYGYTF
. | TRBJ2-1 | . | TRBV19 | CASTPWRIGQNNEQFF
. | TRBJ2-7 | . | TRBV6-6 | CASSPEGSSYEQYF
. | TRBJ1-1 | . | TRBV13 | CANRERANHEAFF
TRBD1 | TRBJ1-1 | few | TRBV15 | CATSTNTGGKTFF
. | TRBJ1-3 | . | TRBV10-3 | CALGTSSGNTIYF
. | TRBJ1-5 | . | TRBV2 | CASRGQSLSNQPQHF
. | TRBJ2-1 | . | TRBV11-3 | CASSYTPGSGNEQFF
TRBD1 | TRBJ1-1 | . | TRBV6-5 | CASRGAGGNTEAFF
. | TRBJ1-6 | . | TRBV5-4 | CASSLGGRQGSPLHF
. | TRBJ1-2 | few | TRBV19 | CASSISRTVRGYTF
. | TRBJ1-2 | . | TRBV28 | CASSSGRLYTF
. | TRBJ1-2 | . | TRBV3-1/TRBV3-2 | CASSQVKGGGYGYTF
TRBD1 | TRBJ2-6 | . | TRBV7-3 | CASSLIRTGLISGANVLTF
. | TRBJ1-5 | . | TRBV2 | CASSVVDNQPQHF
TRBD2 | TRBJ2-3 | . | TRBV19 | CASSGVTSGGFDTQYF
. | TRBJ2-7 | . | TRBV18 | CASSPGGGARSEQYF
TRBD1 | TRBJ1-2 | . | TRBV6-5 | CASIKDPGGRGGYTF
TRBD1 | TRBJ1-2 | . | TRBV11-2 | CASSFGGGGYTF
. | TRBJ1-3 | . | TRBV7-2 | CASSLAGARGNTIYF
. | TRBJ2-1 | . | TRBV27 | CASSPQGTTYNEQFF
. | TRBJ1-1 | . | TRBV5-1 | CASSFFRGGHTEAFF
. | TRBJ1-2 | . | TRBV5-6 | CASSLVGGDYGYTF
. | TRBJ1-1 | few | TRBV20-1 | CSARVGQVAFF
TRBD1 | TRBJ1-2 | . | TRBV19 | CASSIRGQGVSGYTF
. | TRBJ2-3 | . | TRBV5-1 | CASSRGGGRDTQYF
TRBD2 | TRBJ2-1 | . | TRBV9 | CASSGRLAGVEQFF
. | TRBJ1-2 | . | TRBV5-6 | CASRDGRALNYGYTF
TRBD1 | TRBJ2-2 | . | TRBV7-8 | CASSAPDRVGLGTGELFF
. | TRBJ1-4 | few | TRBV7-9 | CASSFVATNEKLFF
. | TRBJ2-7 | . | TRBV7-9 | CASSLGAGVNYEQYF
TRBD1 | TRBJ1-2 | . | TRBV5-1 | CASRGTAHYGYTF
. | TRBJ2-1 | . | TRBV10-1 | CASSGAPGSNEQFF
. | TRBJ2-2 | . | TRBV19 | CASSSRTRKTQTGELFF
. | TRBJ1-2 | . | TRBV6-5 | CASSYMGDGAYGYTF
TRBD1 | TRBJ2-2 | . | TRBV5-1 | CASSLAPDRVTGELFF